This entry lists 14 T cell receptor beta chains sequenced from one sample in a study of blood T cell repertoires in COVID-19. Clones were read by immunoSEQ multiplex PCR, and TCRdb kept only the in-frame ones, dropping some. The data hold roughly 240,000 clones, with 85% observed a single time. The material sequenced was peripheral blood. The origin of the receptors is a man aged 50 or older with COVID-19, enrolled during active disease.

This clone showed up just once. The chain uses TRBV19 and TRBJ2-1; 13 bases are shared with TRBD2. The CDR3 contains 16 residues. V trimming: 6 bases; J trimming: 7 bases; junction bases outside the gene matches: 9. Germline V lookup: CDR1 LNHDA, CDR2 SQIVND (reference sequence). The CDR3 coding sequence is TGTGCCAGTAGAGACGTAAAGACTAGCGGGGGGAATGAGCAGTTCTTC. This encodes CASRDVKTSGGNEQFF.

The rearrangement links TRBV6-2 or TRBV6-3 to TRBJ2-7; TRBD1 might be the D (5 bases). The germline CDR1 and CDR2 sequences are MNHEY and SVGEGT. V lost 6 bases to trimming and J lost 3 bases, with 12 bases between them. The CDR3 consists of 13 residues. The CDR3, as DNA: TGTGCCAGCAGGTACGCAGGGAACTACGAGCAGTACTTC. Translating gives CASRYAGNYEQYF.

The chain recombines TRBV25-1 with TRBJ1-2, with TRBD1 as a possible D gene (6 bases). Germline assignment: CDR1 MGHDK and CDR2 SYGVNS. The V end was cut by 4 bases, the J end by 5 bases, with 20 bases between. The CDR3 length is 16 residues. The CDR3 DNA is TGTGCCAGCAGTGGGGGGGGCATCGTTCAGTCGTATGGCTACACCTTC. Amino acid sequence: CASSGGGIVQSYGYTF.

This chain links TRBV21-1 with TRBJ1-6; the table's D call of TRBD1 was not tested on the DNA. TRBV21-1 is given as a pseudogene. CDR3 size: 19 residues. This chain's CDR3 is CASSKDGPGTGKFHSPLHF. CDR3 in DNA: TGTGCCAGCAGCAAAGATGGTCCCGGGACAGGGAAGTTTCATTCACCCCTCCACTTT.

CDR3 in amino acids: CASSTNRNEQFF. In nucleotides, the CDR3 is TGTGCCAGCAGCACGAACAGGAATGAGCAGTTCTTC. The chain recombines TRBV9 with TRBJ2-1, with TRBD1 as a possible D gene (5 bases). Germline V gene lookup returns CDR1 SGDLS and CDR2 YYNGEE. There are 12 residues in the CDR3. V was shortened by 4 bases and J by 7 bases, with 9 bases between the two germline ends.

The table lists this clone with a count of one. The V gene is TRBV5-4, the J gene TRBJ2-5; D remains ambiguous. Trimming shortened V by 2 bases and J by 2 bases, and 7 bases separated the two germline ends. This CDR3 comprises 13 residues. Germline assignment: CDR1 SGHNT and CDR2 YYREEE (reference sequence). CDR3 coding DNA: TGTGCCAGCAGCTTCTGGCAGCAAGAGACCCAGTACTTC. This codes for CASSFWQQETQYF.

About this clone: At the DNA level, this CDR3 is encoded by other sequences in the same sample as well. This rearrangement joins TRBV19 to TRBJ1-5, with a tentative D call TRBD1 (6 bases). Deletions cut 4 bases from V and 7 bases from J, with 11 bases between. Germline V gives CDR1 LNHDA, CDR2 SQIVND (reference sequence). The CDR3 is 13 residues long. CDR3 in DNA: TGTGCCAGTAGTACCTCTAGGGGGCAGCCCCAGCATTTT. It is translated as CASSTSRGQPQHF. Full variable domain (outside the CDR3, taken from reference TRBV19 and TRBJ1-5): DGGITQSPKYLFRKEGQNVTLSCEQNLNHDAMYWYRQDPGQGLRLIYYSQIVNDFQKGDIAEGYSVSREKKESFPLTVTSAQKNPTAFYLCASSTSRGQPQHFGDGTRLSIL.

The chain recombines TRBV30 with TRBJ2-7; the D gene is possibly TRBD1 (5 bases). This CDR3 contains 14 residues. The germline gives CDR1 GTSNPN, CDR2 SVGIG (reference sequence). V dropped 7 bases and J dropped 2 bases, with 18 bases sitting between them. The chain's CDR3 is CASLDKDSPYEQYF. The CDR3 nucleotides read TGTGCCTCTCTAGACAAAGACAGTCCCTACGAGCAGTACTTC.

CDR3 protein: CAISEQGDEQYF. CDR3 in DNA: TGTGCCATCAGTGAACAGGGTGACGAGCAGTACTTC. This chain uses TRBV10-3 with TRBJ2-7; possibly TRBD1 for D (6 bases). Germline assignment: CDR1 ENHRY and CDR2 SYGVKD. CDR3 size: 12 residues. The V gene lost 3 bases and the J gene lost 5 bases, with 8 bases spanning the gap.

This sequence joins TRBV10-3 and TRBJ2-7, with TRBD2 identical over 12 bases. Per germline, CDR1 ENHRY and CDR2 SYGVKD. The V and J ends lost 3 bases and 2 bases, in that order; junction bases with no gene match: 8. The CDR3 consists of 17 residues. The CDR3 bases are TGTGCCATCAGTGACATCACTAGCGGGGGGAATCCCTACGAGCAGTACTTC. This encodes CAISDITSGGNPYEQYF.

The chain is built from TRBV19 and TRBJ1-5; the D is unclear. The V and J ends lost 3 bases and 4 bases respectively, with 7 bases between them. The CDR3 length is 13 residues. The V gene's germline CDR1 is LNHDA and CDR2 SQIVND (reference sequence). The CDR3 region is CASSIVPNQPQHF. The CDR3 nucleotides are TGTGCCAGTAGTATCGTCCCTAATCAGCCCCAGCATTTT.

This sequence joins TRBV27 and TRBJ2-1; the match to TRBD1 covers 8 bases. The CDR3 loop spans 16 amino acids. Germline lookup yields CDR1 MNHEY and CDR2 SMNVEV (reference sequence). V lost 6 bases, J lost 6 bases, and 13 bases stayed unmatched. The CDR3 protein is CASRRQGAGSRNEQFF. The CDR3 DNA reads TGTGCCAGCAGACGCCAGGGGGCTGGTTCTCGCAATGAGCAGTTCTTC.

The chain combines TRBV4-1 with TRBJ1-1; TRBD1 agrees at 7 bases. CDR3 size: 16 residues. CDR1 MGHRA and CDR2 YSYEKL come from the germline V gene. J was trimmed by 2 bases and V by 0 bases; bases with no gene match: 6. CDR3: CASSQDRTGRNTEAFF. The CDR3 DNA follows: TGCGCCAGCAGCCAAGATAGGACAGGACGTAACACTGAAGCTTTCTTT.

The chain has TRBV7-9 and TRBJ1-1; the D gene is possibly TRBD1 (5 bases). CDR1 is SEHNR, CDR2 FQNEAQ, per germline (reference sequence). This CDR3 comprises 16 residues. Deletions cut 5 bases from V and 4 bases from J, with 20 bases between. The DNA for the CDR3 is TGTGCCAGCAGCCCCCCTGGGGGGGAGAAGAGCACTGAAGCTTTCTTT. Translation: CASSPPGGEKSTEAFF. The whole variable domain, remainder taken from reference TRBV7-9 and TRBJ1-1, is DTGVSQNPRHKITKRGQNVTFRCDPISEHNRLYWYRQTLGQGPEFLTYFQNEAQLEKSRLLSDRFSAERPKGSFSTLEIQRTEQGDSAMYLCASSPPGGEKSTEAFFGQGTRLTVV.